These 27 T cell receptor beta chains came from one sample sequenced in a study of blood T cell repertoires in COVID-19. Profiled with immunoSEQ multiplex PCR; TCRdb holds only in-frame clones, not every one. This sample has about 100,000 clones; roughly 86% occur once, and the top ten carry 7.5% to 10%. The source material was peripheral blood. Source of these receptors: a man aged 35 to 55 with active or convalescent COVID-19.

J is TRBJ1-6 and V is TRBV2, with a weak D call TRBD1 (6 bases). CDR1 and CDR2 (germline): SNHLY, FYNNEI. The CDR3 loop spans 16 amino acids. The V gene lost 5 bases and the J gene lost 1 base, with 12 bases spanning the gap. Here the CDR3 DNA reads TGTGCCAGCAGTATAAAGGGGGTGTCCTATAATTCACCCCTCCACTTT. This translates into CASSIKGVSYNSPLHF.

The chain combines TRBV27 with TRBJ1-6, with 9 bases fitting TRBD1. Germline CDR1 MNHEY, CDR2 SMNVEV (reference sequence). V was pared by 7 bases and J by 6 bases, with 13 bases of the junction left unmatched. This CDR3 spans 17 amino acids. The CDR3 DNA reads TGTGCCAGCACCCCGTCCCGGGACAGGGATTTTAATTCACCCCTCCACTTT. Amino acid sequence: CASTPSRDRDFNSPLHF.

V is TRBV19 and J is TRBJ1-3; 7 bases line up with TRBD1. The V gene's germline CDR1 is LNHDA and CDR2 SQIVND (reference sequence). V shed 5 bases and J 9 bases; nucleotides not matched to a gene: 16. The CDR3 contains 16 residues. The CDR3 is CASSPLRDSHLATIYF. In nucleotides, the CDR3 is TGTGCCAGTAGTCCGCTCCGGGACAGCCACCTAGCCACCATATATTTT.

The chain employs TRBV10-2 and TRBJ1-2; 7 bases map to TRBD1. The CDR3 spans 14 residues. The V segment lost 7 bases and the J segment 3 bases; nucleotides outside the gene matches: 8. CDR1 and CDR2 from the germline V gene are WSHSY and SAAADI. The CDR3 bases are TGCGCCAGCATGCTAGGGGGCCGGGACTATGGCTACACCTTC. It yields the protein CASMLGGRDYGYTF.

CDR3 region: CASSSQGNTEAFF. The DNA of the CDR3 is TGTGCCAGCAGTTCACAGGGAAACACTGAAGCTTTCTTT. The V gene is TRBV6-6, the J gene TRBJ1-1; tentative D call: TRBD1 (6 bases). Germline V gene sequence: CDR1 MNHNY, CDR2 SVGAGI (reference sequence). Trimming left V 4 bases short and J 2 bases short, with 8 bases between. CDR3 length: 13 residues.

V usage is TRBV27 and J usage is TRBJ1-5; no clear D. Looked up from germline, CDR1 is MNHEY and CDR2 is SMNVEV (reference sequence). V was clipped by 8 bases and J by 1 base, with 12 bases between them. The CDR3 length is 14 residues. CDR3 nucleotides: TGTGCCAGCTCCGGAGGGTGGAGCAATCAGCCCCAGCATTTT. The encoded protein is CASSGGWSNQPQHF.

The sample holds a few counts of this clone. The chain combines TRBV6-5 with TRBJ1-6, with 8 nucleotides matching TRBD1. Germline-derived CDR1 and CDR2 are MNHEY and SVGAGI. CDR3 length: 15 residues. V gave up 7 bases and J gave up 7 bases; unmatched junction bases: 9. DNA for the CDR3: TGTGCCAGCATTGTAGACAGGGGAAACAATTCACCCCTCCACTTT. Encoded protein: CASIVDRGNNSPLHF.

This chain joins TRBV11-2 and TRBJ1-6; no firm D call. With 1 base removed from V and 7 bases from J, the gap between germline ends came to 5 bases. Germline lookup yields CDR1 SGHAT and CDR2 FQNNGV. CDR3 length: 13 residues. The CDR3 DNA sequence: TGTGCCAGCAGCTTAGTGTTAAATTCACCCCTCCACTTT. It yields the protein CASSLVLNSPLHF.

This clone was counted once. As DNA, the CDR3 is TGTGCCAGCAGTAGTTCGCGGGGGGGCCGAATTGAGCAGTTCTTC. Its translation is CASSSSRGGRIEQFF. This sequence joins TRBV27 and TRBJ2-1, with TRBD2 identical over 9 bases. This CDR3 is built from 15 residues. Per germline, CDR1 MNHEY and CDR2 SMNVEV (reference sequence). V was pared by 5 bases and J by 9 bases, with 11 bases of the junction left unmatched.

The chain combines TRBV7-3 with TRBJ2-7, with D perhaps TRBD1 (7 bases). CDR1 and CDR2 (germline): SGHTA, FQGTGA. Trimming cost V 2 bases and J 6 bases, with 8 bases left between them. The CDR3 spans 12 residues. The chain's CDR3 is CASSLQGGEQYF. CDR3 in DNA: TGTGCCAGCAGCTTACAGGGGGGCGAGCAGTACTTC.

J is TRBJ2-3 and V is TRBV3-1 (or the pseudogene TRBV3-2); D may be TRBD2 (6 bases). Germline V gene data show CDR1 as LGHDT and CDR2 as YNNKEL (reference sequence). The CDR3 is 14 amino acids. V gave up 0 bases and J gave up 9 bases, with 13 bases separating them. The CDR3: CASSQEGGLGTQYF. CDR3 coding DNA: TGTGCCAGCAGCCAAGAGGGGGGACTGGGGACGCAGTATTTT.

This CDR3 is CASSYPGQGSQAFF. In nucleotides, the CDR3 is TGTGCCAGCAGTTACCCCGGACAGGGGAGCCAAGCTTTCTTT. The rearrangement joins TRBV6-6 to TRBJ1-1; the match to TRBD1 covers 9 bases. V gave up 2 bases and J gave up 9 bases; unmatched junction bases: 7. The germline gives CDR1 MNHNY, CDR2 SVGAGI (reference sequence). The CDR3 totals 14 residues.

This clone was observed a single time. V is TRBV5-1 and J is TRBJ1-2; D unresolved. V was clipped by 0 bases and J by 2 bases, with 11 bases between them. Germline V CDR1 and CDR2: SGHRS, YFSETQ. This CDR3 spans 15 amino acids. CDR3: CASSLGQVLNYGYTF. CDR3 sequence (DNA): TGCGCCAGCAGCTTGGGTCAGGTCCTCAACTATGGCTACACCTTC.

CDR3 protein: CASSMTSGSSSGETQYF. CDR3 DNA: TGTGCCAGCTCAATGACTAGTGGCAGCTCGTCAGGGGAGACCCAGTACTTC. V usage is TRBV18 and J usage is TRBJ2-5; tentatively, D is TRBD2 (6 bases). V was trimmed by 5 bases and J by 5 bases, leaving 24 bases between them. This CDR3 is built from 17 residues. Germline V gives CDR1 KGHSH, CDR2 LQKENI.

The rearrangement uses TRBV11-2 and TRBJ1-3; 7 bases fit TRBD1. There are 15 residues in the CDR3. Germline values: CDR1 SGHAT, CDR2 FQNNGV. The trim removed 3 bases at V and 1 base at J, leaving 3 bases unmatched. The CDR3 reads CASSFRQGSGNTIYF. The CDR3 bases are TGTGCCAGCAGCTTCAGACAGGGTTCTGGAAACACCATATATTTT.

J is TRBJ1-3 and V is TRBV7-2, with 7 positions matching TRBD1. Germline CDR1 SGHTA, CDR2 FQGNSA. There are 16 residues in the CDR3. The V segment lost 4 bases and the J segment 0 bases; nucleotides outside the gene matches: 6. Here the CDR3 DNA reads TGTGCCAGCAGCTCACAGGGGACACTCTCTGGAAACACCATATATTTT. The encoded protein is CASSSQGTLSGNTIYF.

The rearrangement links TRBV2 to TRBJ2-3; D remains unclear. Trimming removed 4 bases from V and 10 bases from J, with 18 bases in between. CDR3 length equals 14 residues. Germline V gene lookup returns CDR1 SNHLY and CDR2 FYNNEI. The CDR3 nucleotides are TGTGCCAGCAGTGCTCGCCCGTCCGGTTCTCCGCAGTATTTT. This codes for CASSARPSGSPQYF.

The chain joins TRBV18 to TRBJ1-2; 10 bases match TRBD1. CDR3 length: 18 residues. Germline-derived CDR1 and CDR2 are KGHSH and LQKENI. The ends lost 4 bases at V and 4 bases at J; junction bases unmatched: 15. The CDR3, as DNA: TGTGCCAGCTCACAACTCCCCATCCGGGGGGACAGGGGCTATGGCTACACCTTC. Protein: CASSQLPIRGDRGYGYTF.

This chain uses TRBV7-2 with TRBJ1-1, with TRBD1 identical over 7 bases. V gave up 4 bases and J gave up 10 bases; unmatched junction bases: 12. The germline gives CDR1 SGHTA, CDR2 FQGNSA. There are 14 residues in the CDR3. In DNA form, the CDR3 reads TGTGCCAGCAGCTCCTTTAACCAGGGACAGCGAGCTTTCTTT. The encoded protein is CASSSFNQGQRAFF.

The genes are TRBV7-3 and TRBJ2-3, with D possibly being TRBD2 (6 bases). The CDR3 totals 16 residues. Trimming left V 1 base short and J 0 bases short, with 11 bases between. In germline, CDR1 is SGHTA, CDR2 FQGTGA. The CDR3 region is CASSLRSGLSTDTQYF. The CDR3 nucleotides are TGTGCCAGCAGCTTAAGGTCGGGACTCAGCACAGATACGCAGTATTTT.

The chain combines TRBV6-1 with TRBJ1-5; possible D gene TRBD1, 5 bases. This CDR3 contains 16 residues. Germline assignment: CDR1 MNHNS and CDR2 SASEGT. With 4 bases removed from V and 1 base from J, the gap between germline ends came to 14 bases. The CDR3 nucleotides read TGTGCCAGCAGTGGGTCCGGGGGTCTGAGCAATCAGCCCCAGCATTTT. Its protein product is CASSGSGGLSNQPQHF.

The genes are TRBV2 and TRBJ1-6; D is perhaps TRBD1 (5 bases). The germline V gene encodes CDR1 SNHLY and CDR2 FYNNEI. This CDR3 region has 14 residues. With 4 bases removed from V and 6 bases from J, the gap between germline ends came to 10 bases. The DNA for the CDR3 is TGTGCCAGCAGTGGCAGACAGACTAATTCACCCCTCCACTTT. It translates to CASSGRQTNSPLHF.

The chain links TRBV5-4 to TRBJ1-2; D not certain. CDR1 and CDR2 from the germline V gene are SGHNT and YYREEE (reference sequence). Trimming removed 0 bases from V and 4 bases from J, with 7 bases in between. The CDR3 consists of 13 residues. Written as DNA, the CDR3 is TGTGCCAGCAGCTTGGACAGCACCTATGGCTACACCTTC. Residues: CASSLDSTYGYTF.

The chain couples TRBV6-6 to TRBJ1-6, with D maybe TRBD1 (6 bases). The CDR3 runs to 14 residues. V gave up 7 bases and J gave up 7 bases, with 14 bases separating them. Germline V gives CDR1 MNHNY, CDR2 SVGAGI (reference sequence). The CDR3, as DNA: TGTGCCAGCACTAACGGACAGATCAATTCACCCCTCCACTTT. Translated, it gives CASTNGQINSPLHF.

The J gene is TRBJ1-6, the V gene TRBV19, with 9 bases fitting TRBD1. Germline values: CDR1 LNHDA, CDR2 SQIVND (reference sequence). This CDR3 is 16 amino acids long. V lost 2 bases, J lost 10 bases, and 9 bases stayed unmatched. The CDR3 protein is CASSILRTGETSPLHF. The CDR3, as DNA: TGTGCCAGTAGTATATTAAGGACAGGGGAGACGTCACCCCTCCACTTT.

This clone came up a few times. This chain links TRBV6-4 with TRBJ2-2, with D maybe TRBD1 (5 bases). Germline values: CDR1 MRHNA, CDR2 SNTAGT. The CDR3 totals 15 residues. The V end was cut by 6 bases, the J end by 3 bases, with 14 bases between. The CDR3 region has the DNA TGTGCCAGCAGAGCCACAGGTTTGGACACCGGGGAGCTGTTTTTT. This encodes CASRATGLDTGELFF.

The chain is built from TRBV10-2 and TRBJ2-5; 11 bases are shared with TRBD2. V lost 7 bases to trimming and J lost 4 bases; unmatched junction nucleotides: 5. The CDR3 has 14 residues. Germline V gene sequence: CDR1 WSHSY, CDR2 SAAADI. CDR3 region: CASTTSGGRETQYF. CDR3 coding DNA: TGCGCCAGCACTACTAGCGGGGGCAGAGAGACCCAGTACTTC.